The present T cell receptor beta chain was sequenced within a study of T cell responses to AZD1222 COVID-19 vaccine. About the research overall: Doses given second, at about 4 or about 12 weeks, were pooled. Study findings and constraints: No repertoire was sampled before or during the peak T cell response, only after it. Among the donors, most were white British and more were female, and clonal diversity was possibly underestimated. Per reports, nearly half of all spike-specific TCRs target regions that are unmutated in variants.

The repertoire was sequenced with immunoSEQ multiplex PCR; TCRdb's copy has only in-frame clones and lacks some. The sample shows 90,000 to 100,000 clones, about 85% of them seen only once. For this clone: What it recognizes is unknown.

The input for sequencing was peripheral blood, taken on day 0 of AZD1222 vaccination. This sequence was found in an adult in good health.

The CDR3 DNA sequence: TGTGCCAGCAGCTACGGGCCTAGAAATGAAAAACTGTTTTTT. It encodes CASSYGPRNEKLFF. This chain uses TRBV5-4 with TRBJ1-4, with unresolved D. V was cut by 3 bases and J by 5 bases, with 11 bases left in between. Germline-derived CDR1 and CDR2 are SGHNT and YYREEE (reference sequence). The CDR3 runs 14 residues.